This note documents a single T cell receptor beta chain sequence. Profiling relied on immunoSEQ multiplex PCR, and the TCRdb table lists in-frame clones only, not all of them. The sample lists 45,000 to 55,000 clones, 85% to 95% occurring once. This sample was taken from a study of T cell changes during pregnancy in multiple sclerosis. The V gene's germline CDR1 is MNHEY and CDR2 SMNVEV (reference sequence). Germline trimming cut 6 bases from V and 3 bases from J; bases unmatched to any gene: 16. This CDR3 contains 18 residues. The sequence came from a female donor in good health, enrolled as a control in a pregnancy study. Sequencing used CD4+ T cells from peripheral blood mononuclear cells, obtained in the second trimester of pregnancy. J is TRBJ2-3 and V is TRBV27; 9 bases line up with TRBD2. The CDR3 DNA follows: TGTGCCAGCAGGGGCCTGGGTAGCGGGAGATGGAGTACAGATACGCAGTATTTT. Residues: CASRGLGSGRWSTDTQYF.